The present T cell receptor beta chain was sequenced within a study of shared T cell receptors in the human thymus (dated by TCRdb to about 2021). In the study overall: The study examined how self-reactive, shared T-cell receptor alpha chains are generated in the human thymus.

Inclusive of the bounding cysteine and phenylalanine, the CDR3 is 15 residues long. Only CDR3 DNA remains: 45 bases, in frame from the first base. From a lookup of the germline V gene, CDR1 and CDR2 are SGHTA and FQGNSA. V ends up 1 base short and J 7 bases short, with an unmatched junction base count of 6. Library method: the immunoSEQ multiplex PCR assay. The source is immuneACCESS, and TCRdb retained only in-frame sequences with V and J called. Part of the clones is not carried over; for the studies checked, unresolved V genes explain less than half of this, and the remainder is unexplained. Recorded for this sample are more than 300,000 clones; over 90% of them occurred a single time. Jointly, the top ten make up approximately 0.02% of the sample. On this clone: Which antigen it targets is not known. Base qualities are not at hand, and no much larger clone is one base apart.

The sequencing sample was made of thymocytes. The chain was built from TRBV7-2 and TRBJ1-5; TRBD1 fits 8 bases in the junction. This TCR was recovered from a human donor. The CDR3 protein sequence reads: CASSLGQGFGQPQHF. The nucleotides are TGTGCCAGCAGCTTAGGACAGGGGTTTGGACAGCCCCAGCATTTT.